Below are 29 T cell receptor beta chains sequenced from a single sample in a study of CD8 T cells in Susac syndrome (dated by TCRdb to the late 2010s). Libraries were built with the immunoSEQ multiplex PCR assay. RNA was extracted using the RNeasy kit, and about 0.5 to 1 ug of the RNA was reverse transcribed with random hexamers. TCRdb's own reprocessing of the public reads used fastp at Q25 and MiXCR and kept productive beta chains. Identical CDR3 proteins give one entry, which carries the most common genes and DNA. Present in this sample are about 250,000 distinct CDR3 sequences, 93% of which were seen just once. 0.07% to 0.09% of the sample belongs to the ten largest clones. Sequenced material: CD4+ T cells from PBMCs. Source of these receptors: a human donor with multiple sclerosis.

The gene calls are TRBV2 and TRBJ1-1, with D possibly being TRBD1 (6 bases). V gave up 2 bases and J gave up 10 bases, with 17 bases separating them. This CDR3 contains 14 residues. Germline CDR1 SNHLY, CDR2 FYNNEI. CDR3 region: CASSETLGGLGAFF. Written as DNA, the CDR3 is TGTGCCAGCAGTGAAACGCTCGGGGGGCTGGGAGCTTTCTTT.

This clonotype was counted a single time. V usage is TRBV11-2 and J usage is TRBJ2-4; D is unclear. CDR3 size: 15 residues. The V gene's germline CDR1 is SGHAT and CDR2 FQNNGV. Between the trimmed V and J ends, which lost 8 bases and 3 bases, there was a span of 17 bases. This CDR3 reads CASRDASRGKNIQYF. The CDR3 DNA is TGTGCCAGCCGCGATGCATCCCGAGGCAAAAACATTCAGTACTTC.

CDR3 sequence: CASKLETGRNEQFF. In nucleotides, the CDR3 is TGTGCCAGCAAATTGGAGACAGGGCGGAATGAGCAGTTCTTC. The chain links TRBV2 to TRBJ2-1; the match to TRBD1 covers 7 bases. The CDR3 extends over 14 amino acids. J lost 7 bases, V lost 7 bases, and 10 bases had no gene match. Germline loops: CDR1 SNHLY, CDR2 FYNNEI.

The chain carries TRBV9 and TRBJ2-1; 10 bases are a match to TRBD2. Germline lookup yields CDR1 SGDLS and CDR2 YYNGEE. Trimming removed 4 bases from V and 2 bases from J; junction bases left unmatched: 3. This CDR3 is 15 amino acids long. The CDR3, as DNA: TGTGCCAGCAGCACTAGCGGGGCGACCTACAATGAGCAGTTCTTC. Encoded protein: CASSTSGATYNEQFF.

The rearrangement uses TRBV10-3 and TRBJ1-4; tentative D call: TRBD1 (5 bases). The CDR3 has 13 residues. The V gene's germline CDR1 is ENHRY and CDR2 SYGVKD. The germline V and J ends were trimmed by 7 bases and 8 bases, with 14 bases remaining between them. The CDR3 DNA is TGTGCCATCACGTCGGGGGTTAACGAAAAACTGTTTTTT. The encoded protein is CAITSGVNEKLFF.

CDR3 sequence: CSARDSAQPQHF. The CDR3 region has the DNA TGCAGTGCTAGAGATTCAGCACAGCCCCAGCATTTT. V gene TRBV20-1 combines with J gene TRBJ1-5; D is unclear. The germline V gene encodes CDR1 DFQATT and CDR2 SNEGSKA (reference sequence). The V and J ends lost 0 bases and 7 bases respectively, with 7 bases between them. This CDR3 is 12 amino acids long.

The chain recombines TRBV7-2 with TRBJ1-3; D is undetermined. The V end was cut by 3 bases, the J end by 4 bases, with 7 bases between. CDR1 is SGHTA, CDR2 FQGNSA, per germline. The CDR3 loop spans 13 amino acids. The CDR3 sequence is CASSFKGGNTIYF. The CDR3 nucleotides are TGTGCCAGCAGCTTTAAAGGGGGAAACACCATATATTTT.

The CDR3 region is CASSLGVEPKETQYF. The DNA of the CDR3 is TGTGCCAGCAGCTTAGGGGTCGAACCCAAAGAGACCCAGTACTTC. The chain recombines TRBV7-9 with TRBJ2-5; D gene uncertain. With 1 base removed from V and 3 bases from J, the gap between germline ends came to 12 bases. The CDR3 contains 15 residues. CDR1 is SEHNR, CDR2 FQNEAQ, per germline (reference sequence).

CDR3: CASTQTGTSSNEQFF. In nucleotides, the CDR3 is TGTGCCAGCACCCAAACCGGGACTAGCTCAAATGAGCAGTTCTTC. J is TRBJ2-1 and V is TRBV12-3 or TRBV12-4; TRBD2 aligns across 9 bases. The CDR3 spans 15 residues. The junction had 11 bases not matched to a gene; V was cut back by 7 bases and J by 7 bases.

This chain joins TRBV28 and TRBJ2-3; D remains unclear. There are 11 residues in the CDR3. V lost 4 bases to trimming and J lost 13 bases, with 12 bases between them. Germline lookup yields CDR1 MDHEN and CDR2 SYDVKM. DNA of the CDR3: TGTGCCAGCAGTTCGCGGAATTTGGAGTATTTT. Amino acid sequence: CASSSRNLEYF.

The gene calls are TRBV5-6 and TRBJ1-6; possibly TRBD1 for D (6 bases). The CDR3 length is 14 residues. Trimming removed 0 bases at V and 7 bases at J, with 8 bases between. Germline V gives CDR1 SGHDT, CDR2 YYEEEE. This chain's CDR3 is CASSLGRGNSPLHF. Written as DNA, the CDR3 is TGTGCCAGCAGCTTGGGAAGGGGGAATTCACCCCTCCACTTT.

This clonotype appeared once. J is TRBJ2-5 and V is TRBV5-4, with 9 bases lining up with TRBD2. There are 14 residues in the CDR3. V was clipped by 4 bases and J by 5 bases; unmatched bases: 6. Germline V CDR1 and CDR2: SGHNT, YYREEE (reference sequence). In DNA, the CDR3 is TGTGCCAGCAGCGCCGGGACTAGCTACGAGACCCAGTACTTC. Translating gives CASSAGTSYETQYF.

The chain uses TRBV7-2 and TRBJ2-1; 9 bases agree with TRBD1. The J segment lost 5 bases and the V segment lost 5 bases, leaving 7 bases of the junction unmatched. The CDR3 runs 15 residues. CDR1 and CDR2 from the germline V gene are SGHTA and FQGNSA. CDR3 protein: CASSPRGTGNNEQFF. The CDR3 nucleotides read TGTGCCAGCAGCCCCCGGGGGACAGGGAACAATGAGCAGTTCTTC.

CDR3: CATGRASGNTDTQYF. The CDR3 nucleotides read TGTGCCACGGGACGGGCTAGCGGAAACACAGATACGCAGTATTTT. The chain carries TRBV24-1 and TRBJ2-3, with TRBD2 identical over 7 bases. This CDR3 region has 15 residues. Germline CDR1 reads KGHDR; CDR2 reads SFDVKD. The junction had 11 bases not matched to a gene; V was cut back by 10 bases and J by 2 bases.

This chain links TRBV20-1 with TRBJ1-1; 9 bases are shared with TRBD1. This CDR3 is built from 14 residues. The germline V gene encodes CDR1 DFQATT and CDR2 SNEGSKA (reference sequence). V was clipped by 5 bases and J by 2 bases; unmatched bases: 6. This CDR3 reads CSAARDRANTEAFF. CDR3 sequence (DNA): TGCAGTGCTGCCCGGGACAGGGCTAACACTGAAGCTTTCTTT.

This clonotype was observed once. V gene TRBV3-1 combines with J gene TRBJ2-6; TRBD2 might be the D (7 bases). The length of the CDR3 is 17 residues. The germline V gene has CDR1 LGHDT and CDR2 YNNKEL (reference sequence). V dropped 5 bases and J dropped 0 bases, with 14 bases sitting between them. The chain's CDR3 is CASSGGGGPSGANVLTF. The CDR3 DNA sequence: TGTGCCAGCAGCGGAGGGGGGGGGCCCTCTGGGGCCAACGTCCTGACTTTC.

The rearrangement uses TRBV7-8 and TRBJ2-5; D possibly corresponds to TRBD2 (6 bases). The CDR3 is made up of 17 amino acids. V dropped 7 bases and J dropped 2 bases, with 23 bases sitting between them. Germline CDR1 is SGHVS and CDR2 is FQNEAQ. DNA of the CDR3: TGTGCCAGCAAAAACTGGCGGGAACCTTCTCGGCAAGAGACCCAGTACTTC. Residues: CASKNWREPSRQETQYF. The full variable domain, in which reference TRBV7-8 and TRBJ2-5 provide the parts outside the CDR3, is GAGVSQSPRYKVAKRGQDVALRCDPISGHVSLFWYQQALGQGPEFLTYFQNEAQLDKSGLPSDRFFAERPEGSVSTLKIQRTQQEDSAVYLCASKNWREPSRQETQYFGPGTRLLVL.

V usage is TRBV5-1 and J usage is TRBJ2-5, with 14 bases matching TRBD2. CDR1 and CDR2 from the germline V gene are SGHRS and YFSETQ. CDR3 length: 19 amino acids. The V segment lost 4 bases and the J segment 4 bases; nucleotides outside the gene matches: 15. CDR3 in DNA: TGCGCCAGCAGCGCACCCGGGACTAGCGGGAGAAGTCTAAGAGAGACCCAGTACTTC. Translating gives CASSAPGTSGRSLRETQYF. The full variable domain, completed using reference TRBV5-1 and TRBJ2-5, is KAGVTQTPRYLIKTRGQQVTLSCSPISGHRSVSWYQQTPGQGLQFLFEYFSETQRNKGNFPGRFSGRQFSNSRSEMNVSTLELGDSALYLCASSAPGTSGRSLRETQYFGPGTRLLVL.

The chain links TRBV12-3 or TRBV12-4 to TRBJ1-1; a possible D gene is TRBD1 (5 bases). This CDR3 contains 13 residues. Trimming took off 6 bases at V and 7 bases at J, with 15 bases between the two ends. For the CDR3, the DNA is TGTGCCAGCAGGGGGTGGGGCGAGGGTGAAGCTTTCTTT. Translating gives CASRGWGEGEAFF.

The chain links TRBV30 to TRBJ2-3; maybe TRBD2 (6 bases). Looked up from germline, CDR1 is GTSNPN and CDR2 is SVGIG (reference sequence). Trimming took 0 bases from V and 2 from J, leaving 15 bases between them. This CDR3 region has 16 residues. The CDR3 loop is CAWSVRGTGLTDTQYF. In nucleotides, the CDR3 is TGTGCCTGGAGTGTACGGGGGACCGGCCTCACAGATACGCAGTATTTT. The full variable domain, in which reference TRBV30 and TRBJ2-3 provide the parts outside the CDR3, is SQTIHQWPATLVQPVGSPLSLECTVEGTSNPNLYWYRQAAGRGLQLLFYSVGIGQISSEVPQNLSASRPQDRQFILSSKKLLLSDSGFYLCAWSVRGTGLTDTQYFGPGTRLTVL.

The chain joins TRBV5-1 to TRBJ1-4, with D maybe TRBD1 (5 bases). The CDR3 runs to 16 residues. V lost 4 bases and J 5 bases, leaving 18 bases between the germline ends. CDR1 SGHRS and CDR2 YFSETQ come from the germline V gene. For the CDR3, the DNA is TGCGCCAGCAGCCCCCGAACGGGGGGACTAAATGAAAAACTGTTTTTT. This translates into CASSPRTGGLNEKLFF.

CDR3 DNA sequence: TGTGCCAGCAGTACCGGGACGGATAAGTATAGCAATCAGCCCCAGCATTTT. Protein sequence: CASSTGTDKYSNQPQHF. The rearrangement joins TRBV2 to TRBJ1-5, with D possibly being TRBD1 (5 bases). V was trimmed by 5 bases and J by 0 bases, leaving 17 bases between them. CDR3 size: 17 residues. Germline V gives CDR1 SNHLY, CDR2 FYNNEI.

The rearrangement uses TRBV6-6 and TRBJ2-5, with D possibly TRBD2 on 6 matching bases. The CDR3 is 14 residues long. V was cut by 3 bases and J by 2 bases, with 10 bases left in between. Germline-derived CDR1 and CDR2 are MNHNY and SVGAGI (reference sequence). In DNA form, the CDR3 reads TGTGCCAGCAGTTATCGGGGGATACAAGAGACCCAGTACTTC. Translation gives CASSYRGIQETQYF.

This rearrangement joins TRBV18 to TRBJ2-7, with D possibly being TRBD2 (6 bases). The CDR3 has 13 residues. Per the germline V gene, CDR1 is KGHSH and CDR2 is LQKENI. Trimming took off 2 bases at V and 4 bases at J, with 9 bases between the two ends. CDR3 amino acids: CASSPAGKYEQYF. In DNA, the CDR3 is TGTGCCAGCTCACCAGCGGGGAAATACGAGCAGTACTTC.

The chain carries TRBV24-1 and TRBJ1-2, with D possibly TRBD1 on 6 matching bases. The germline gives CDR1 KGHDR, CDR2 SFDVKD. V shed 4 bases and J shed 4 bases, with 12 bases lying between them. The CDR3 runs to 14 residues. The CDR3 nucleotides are TGTGCCACCAGTGACCATGACAGGTTCTATGGCTACACCTTC. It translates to CATSDHDRFYGYTF.

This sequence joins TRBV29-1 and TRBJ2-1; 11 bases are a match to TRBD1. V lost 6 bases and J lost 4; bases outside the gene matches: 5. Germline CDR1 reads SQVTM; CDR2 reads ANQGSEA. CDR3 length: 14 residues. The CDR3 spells CSVRDRGGYNEQFF. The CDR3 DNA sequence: TGCAGCGTCCGGGACAGGGGGGGTTACAATGAGCAGTTCTTC.

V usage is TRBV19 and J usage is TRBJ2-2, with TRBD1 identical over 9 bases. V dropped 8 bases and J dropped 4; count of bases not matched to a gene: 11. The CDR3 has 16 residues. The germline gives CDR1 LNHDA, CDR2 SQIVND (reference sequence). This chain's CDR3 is CASSPTGGAITGELFF. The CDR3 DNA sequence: TGTGCCAGTTCCCCCACAGGGGGCGCGATCACCGGGGAGCTGTTTTTT.

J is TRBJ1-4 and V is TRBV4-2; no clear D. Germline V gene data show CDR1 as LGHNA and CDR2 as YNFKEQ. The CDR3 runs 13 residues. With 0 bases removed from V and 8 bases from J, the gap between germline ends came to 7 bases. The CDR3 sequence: CASSQEGEEKLFF. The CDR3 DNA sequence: TGTGCCAGCAGCCAAGAGGGTGAGGAAAAACTGTTTTTT.

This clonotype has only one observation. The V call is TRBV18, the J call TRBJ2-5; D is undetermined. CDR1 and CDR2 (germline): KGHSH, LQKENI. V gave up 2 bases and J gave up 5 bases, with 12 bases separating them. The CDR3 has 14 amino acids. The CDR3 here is CASSPIGPSETQYF. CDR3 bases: TGTGCCAGCTCACCAATAGGACCGTCGGAGACCCAGTACTTC.